These 32 T cell receptor beta chains originate from one sample sequenced in a study of blood T cell repertoires in COVID-19. Profiled with immunoSEQ multiplex PCR; TCRdb holds only in-frame clones, not every one. Of 240,000 or so clones listed, approximately 82% were seen once; the top ten hold 1.5% to 2%. The sample taken for sequencing was peripheral blood. The receptors were sampled from a woman older than 75 with acute or convalescent COVID-19.

This chain connects TRBV19 to TRBJ1-1; a possible D gene is TRBD1 (5 bases). Germline CDR1 reads LNHDA; CDR2 reads SQIVND (reference sequence). Deletions cut 1 base from V and 4 bases from J, with 19 bases between. The CDR3 extends over 17 amino acids. The CDR3 nucleotides read TGTGCCAGTAGTATAGGTGTCGGAAGGGGCTTGGGCACTGAAGCTTTCTTT. It is translated as CASSIGVGRGLGTEAFF.

The rearrangement links TRBV4-3 to TRBJ2-3; the match to TRBD2 covers 7 bases. The trim removed 0 bases at V and 4 bases at J, leaving 7 bases unmatched. Germline CDR1 is LGHNA and CDR2 is YSLEER. CDR3 length: 16 amino acids. CDR3 loop: CASSQEIGRRADTQYF. CDR3 DNA: TGCGCCAGCAGCCAAGAAATCGGGAGGAGAGCAGATACGCAGTATTTT.

This clone showed up just a few times. The chain couples TRBV20-1 to TRBJ2-7; TRBD2 might be the D (5 bases). Germline loops: CDR1 DFQATT, CDR2 SNEGSKA (reference sequence). V was shortened by 0 bases and J by 7 bases, with 7 bases between the two germline ends. The CDR3 covers 11 residues. The CDR3 DNA follows: TGCAGTGCTAGAGATCGGGGAGAGCAGTACTTC. Translated: CSARDRGEQYF.

A few counts support this clone. This chain uses TRBV28 with TRBJ2-7; 9 bases agree with TRBD2. In germline, CDR1 is MDHEN, CDR2 SYDVKM. The CDR3 totals 15 residues. With 4 bases clipped from V and 4 bases from J, the junction kept 8 bases outside the gene matches. CDR3 protein: CASSSTRLAGYEQYF. In DNA, the CDR3 is TGTGCCAGCAGTTCCACTCGCCTAGCGGGATACGAGCAGTACTTC. The complete variable domain, with remaining parts taken from reference TRBV28 and TRBJ2-7, reads DVKVTQSSRYLVKRTGEKVFLECVQDMDHENMFWYRQDPGLGLRLIYFSYDVKMKEKGDIPEGYSVSREKKERFSLILESASTNQTSMYLCASSSTRLAGYEQYFGPGTRLTVT.

The chain carries TRBV7-2 and TRBJ1-1, with a possible D match to TRBD1 (5 bases). The CDR3 is made up of 15 amino acids. Germline CDR1 is SGHTA and CDR2 is FQGNSA. The V end was cut by 5 bases, the J end by 4 bases, with 17 bases between. CDR3 coding DNA: TGTGCCAGCAGCCGTCCTCGGGGGAGTGGCACTGAAGCTTTCTTT. Protein product: CASSRPRGSGTEAFF.

This chain links TRBV15 with TRBJ1-2; D may be TRBD1 (5 bases). Germline V gene lookup returns CDR1 LNHNV and CDR2 YYDKDF (reference sequence). V shed 5 bases and J shed 4 bases, with 17 bases lying between them. This CDR3 is built from 15 residues. CDR3 sequence reads: CATSAAQGQGYGYTF. In DNA, the CDR3 is TGTGCCACCAGCGCGGCTCAGGGTCAGGGCTATGGCTACACCTTC. The full variable domain, with the rest looked up from reference TRBV15 and TRBJ1-2, is DAMVIQNPRYQVTQFGKPVTLSCSQTLNHNVMYWYQQKSSQAPKLLFHYYDKDFNNEADTPDNFQSRRPNTSFCFLDIRSPGLGDTAMYLCATSAAQGQGYGYTFGSGTRLTVV.

CDR3 sequence: CASSQTGHAKASNYGYTF. CDR3 in DNA: TGTGCCAGCAGCCAGACAGGACACGCAAAAGCCTCTAACTATGGCTACACCTTC. The rearrangement links TRBV7-9 to TRBJ1-2; possibly TRBD1 for D (6 bases). The CDR3 runs 18 residues. CDR1 and CDR2 (germline): SEHNR, FQNEAQ (reference sequence). The V end was cut by 5 bases, the J end by 0 bases, with 22 bases between.

This clone was counted a few times. V and J are TRBV7-6 and TRBJ2-1, with 16 nucleotides matching TRBD2. Germline-derived CDR1 and CDR2 are SGHVS and FNYEAQ. This CDR3 contains 15 residues. V gave up 5 bases and J gave up 6 bases; unmatched junction bases: 1. CDR3 region: CASSGTSGRANEQFF. DNA for the CDR3: TGTGCCAGCAGCGGGACTAGCGGGAGGGCCAATGAGCAGTTCTTC.

The rearrangement uses TRBV18 and TRBJ1-5; D gene ambiguous. CDR1 and CDR2 from the germline V gene are KGHSH and LQKENI. The CDR3 covers 16 residues. Trimming removed 0 bases from V and 6 bases from J, with 15 bases in between. The CDR3 DNA reads TGTGCCAGCTCACCACCAGGGAGAGTCGATAGTCAGCCCCAGCATTTT. Translated: CASSPPGRVDSQPQHF.

The chain combines TRBV18 with TRBJ2-1, with D perhaps matching TRBD2 (6 bases). Deletions cut 0 bases from V and 3 bases from J, with 6 bases between. CDR3 length: 14 amino acids. Germline CDR1 KGHSH, CDR2 LQKENI. The CDR3 sequence: CASSPPGGYNEQFF. The CDR3 DNA reads as TGTGCCAGCTCACCACCGGGGGGCTACAATGAGCAGTTCTTC.

This clone is a singleton in its sample. This sequence joins TRBV5-1 and TRBJ1-4; 7 bases align to TRBD1. From germline, CDR1 is SGHRS and CDR2 YFSETQ. The CDR3 sequence is 17 residues long. With V trimmed by 0 bases and J by 0 bases, 5 bases remained unmatched. CDR3 region: CASSLAGTAATNEKLFF. DNA of the CDR3: TGCGCCAGCAGCTTGGCCGGGACAGCCGCAACTAATGAAAAACTGTTTTTT.

The gene calls are TRBV7-2 and TRBJ2-2; D uncertain. Trimming stripped 5 bases from V and 7 bases from J, with 11 bases between. The germline CDR1 and CDR2 sequences are SGHTA and FQGNSA. The CDR3 is 13 residues long. The CDR3 sequence is CASSPLTGGELFF. For the CDR3, the DNA is TGTGCCAGCAGCCCTCTTACCGGCGGGGAGCTGTTTTTT.

The chain is built from TRBV14 and TRBJ2-2; D is uncertain. The V gene's germline CDR1 is SGHDN and CDR2 FVKESK. V lost 4 bases, J lost 4 bases, and 7 bases lay in between. This CDR3 has 13 residues. The DNA of the CDR3 is TGTGCCAGCAGCCCCAGGTTCACCGGGGAGCTGTTTTTT. It yields the protein CASSPRFTGELFF.

The chain links TRBV24-1 to TRBJ2-3; TRBD1 matches 7 bases. Germline values: CDR1 KGHDR, CDR2 SFDVKD. This CDR3 contains 15 residues. Trimming removed 5 bases from V and 3 bases from J; junction bases left unmatched: 7. This chain's CDR3 is CATSGNRGVTDTQYF. The CDR3 coding sequence is TGTGCCACCAGTGGAAACAGGGGAGTTACAGATACGCAGTATTTT.

The V call is TRBV6-5, the J call TRBJ2-1; 14 nucleotides agree with TRBD2. CDR3 length: 12 residues. Trimming cost V 6 bases and J 14 bases; bases outside gene matches: 3. Germline V gene sequence: CDR1 MNHEY, CDR2 SVGAGI. The CDR3, as DNA: TGTGCCAGCAGAACGGGACTAGCGGGAGAGTTCTTC. This sequence encodes CASRTGLAGEFF.

The rearrangement links TRBV3-1 (or the pseudogene TRBV3-2) to TRBJ2-7, with D unresolved. Per the germline V gene, CDR1 is LGHDT and CDR2 is YNNKEL (reference sequence). The ends were cut back, 1 base at V and 3 bases at J, with 4 bases in the middle. The CDR3 consists of 12 residues. The CDR3: CASSQVRYEQYF. CDR3 DNA: TGTGCCAGCAGCCAAGTCCGCTACGAGCAGTACTTC.

The CDR3 region is CASSFVLASYNEQFF. CDR3 coding DNA: TGTGCCAGCAGCTTTGTCTTAGCTTCCTACAATGAGCAGTTCTTC. The rearrangement links TRBV7-2 to TRBJ2-1, with D unresolved. The V and J ends lost 3 bases and 1 base respectively, with 10 bases between them. From germline, CDR1 is SGHTA and CDR2 FQGNSA. The CDR3 totals 15 residues.

The chain combines TRBV4-2 with TRBJ2-1; D possibly corresponds to TRBD2 (5 bases). This CDR3 is built from 14 residues. Germline V CDR1 and CDR2: LGHNA, YNFKEQ. Trimming left V 1 base short and J 6 bases short, with 10 bases between. CDR3 sequence reads: CASSQVGVGNEQFF. The CDR3 DNA follows: TGTGCCAGCAGCCAAGTGGGAGTCGGCAATGAGCAGTTCTTC.

CDR3 DNA: TGCGCCAGCAGCTTGAGGGCGGGAGAGGGGTACGAGCAGTACTTC. This encodes CASSLRAGEGYEQYF. The genes are TRBV5-1 and TRBJ2-7; 7 bases line up with TRBD2. J lost 4 bases, V lost 1 base, and 8 bases had no gene match. Per germline, CDR1 SGHRS and CDR2 YFSETQ. This CDR3 is built from 15 residues.

The J gene is TRBJ1-2, the V gene TRBV4-3; D is perhaps TRBD1 (5 bases). This CDR3 has 16 residues. V gave up 0 bases and J gave up 4 bases, with 15 bases separating them. Germline V gene data show CDR1 as LGHNA and CDR2 as YSLEER. The CDR3 loop is CASSQETTERGYGYTF. CDR3 in DNA: TGCGCCAGCAGCCAAGAGACGACGGAAAGGGGCTATGGCTACACCTTC.

CDR3 bases: TGCGCCAGCAGCTCTAGCCCCACTAGCGGGGGGGCCATGAGCGAGCAGTACTTC. It specifies CASSSSPTSGGAMSEQYF. The chain recombines TRBV5-1 with TRBJ2-7, with 13 bases identical to TRBD2. Germline CDR1 SGHRS, CDR2 YFSETQ. Germline trimming cut 3 bases from V and 6 bases from J; bases unmatched to any gene: 15. This CDR3 is built from 18 residues.

This rearrangement joins TRBV28 to TRBJ2-3; D remains ambiguous. Per the germline V gene, CDR1 is MDHEN and CDR2 is SYDVKM. V lost 6 bases, J lost 6 bases, and 10 bases lay in between. This CDR3 region has 12 residues. DNA for the CDR3: TGTGCCAGCAGCCGCCTAACGGATACGCAGTATTTT. It yields the protein CASSRLTDTQYF.

The V gene is TRBV19, the J gene TRBJ1-1; 8 nucleotides align to TRBD1. Germline-derived CDR1 and CDR2 are LNHDA and SQIVND (reference sequence). Trimming removed 5 bases from V and 4 bases from J; junction bases left unmatched: 6. The CDR3 is made up of 14 amino acids. The CDR3 DNA reads as TGTGCCAGTAGTGAGGACAGGGCCCGCACTGAAGCTTTCTTT. It specifies CASSEDRARTEAFF. Drawing the rest from reference TRBV19 and TRBJ1-1, the complete variable domain is DGGITQSPKYLFRKEGQNVTLSCEQNLNHDAMYWYRQDPGQGLRLIYYSQIVNDFQKGDIAEGYSVSREKKESFPLTVTSAQKNPTAFYLCASSEDRARTEAFFGQGTRLTVV.

This clone has just a few counts. The V call is TRBV6-6, the J call TRBJ2-6; 7 nucleotides match TRBD1. This CDR3 contains 17 residues. Germline CDR1 MNHNY, CDR2 SVGAGI (reference sequence). The V segment lost 5 bases and the J segment 0 bases; nucleotides outside the gene matches: 7. DNA for the CDR3: TGTGCCAGCAGTCAACAGGGGTTAAGCTCTGGGGCCAACGTCCTGACTTTC. It specifies CASSQQGLSSGANVLTF.

A few counts support this clone. The rearrangement joins TRBV27 to TRBJ2-2; 11 bases align to TRBD2. Germline CDR1 MNHEY, CDR2 SMNVEV (reference sequence). After removal of 6 bases from V and 5 bases from J, the junction contained 5 bases not matched to a gene. The CDR3 contains 15 residues. As DNA, the CDR3 is TGTGCCAGCAGAATAGCGGGGGGGCCAACCGGGGAGCTGTTTTTT. Translating it yields CASRIAGGPTGELFF.

The chain joins TRBV7-2 to TRBJ1-1; 8 bases are shared with TRBD1. The V gene's germline CDR1 is SGHTA and CDR2 FQGNSA. The CDR3 runs to 14 residues. V was pared by 5 bases and J by 5 bases, with 7 bases of the junction left unmatched. CDR3 residues: CASSAKGQGTEAFF. In DNA form, the CDR3 reads TGTGCCAGCAGCGCAAAAGGACAGGGAACTGAAGCTTTCTTT.

This clone was counted only a few times. The rearrangement links TRBV5-1 to TRBJ2-5; possibly TRBD2 for D (6 bases). The V end was cut by 4 bases, the J end by 2 bases, with 9 bases between. Per germline, CDR1 SGHRS and CDR2 YFSETQ. The CDR3 sequence is 13 residues long. CDR3 DNA sequence: TGCGCCAGCAGCCGGGAGAGGCAAGAGACCCAGTACTTC. Protein sequence: CASSRERQETQYF.

The rearrangement joins TRBV3-1 (or the pseudogene TRBV3-2) to TRBJ2-1, with 9 bases matching TRBD1. The CDR3 is made up of 16 amino acids. The germline CDR1 and CDR2 sequences are LGHDT and YNNKEL (reference sequence). J gave up 2 bases and V 3 bases, and 5 bases lay outside the gene matches. The CDR3 DNA follows: TGTGCCAGCAGCCACCTAAACAGGGGGCCCTACAATGAGCAGTTCTTC. This sequence encodes CASSHLNRGPYNEQFF.

V is TRBV2 and J is TRBJ1-2; D perhaps matches TRBD1 (6 bases). This CDR3 contains 12 residues. Trimming shortened V by 9 bases and J by 2 bases, and 10 bases separated the two germline ends. In germline, CDR1 is SNHLY, CDR2 FYNNEI. Here the CDR3 reads CASTRGNYGYTF. CDR3 nucleotides: TGTGCCAGTACAAGGGGGAACTATGGCTACACCTTC.

The V call is TRBV28, the J call TRBJ1-4; 8 bases are a match to TRBD1. Per germline, CDR1 MDHEN and CDR2 SYDVKM. The CDR3 has 16 residues. V dropped 4 bases and J dropped 2; count of bases not matched to a gene: 6. The CDR3 DNA sequence: TGTGCCAGCAGTTCCCCGTGGACAGGGACTAATGAAAAACTGTTTTTT. Translation gives CASSSPWTGTNEKLFF.

The rearrangement links TRBV19 to TRBJ2-1; possible D gene TRBD2, 6 bases. The CDR3 has 16 residues. CDR1 and CDR2 (germline): LNHDA, SQIVND (reference sequence). Trimming left V 5 bases short and J 2 bases short, with 16 bases between. CDR3 sequence (DNA): TGTGCCAGTAGTCCCACGAGACTAGGCGCCTACAATGAGCAGTTCTTC. Protein: CASSPTRLGAYNEQFF.

This clone was seen only once. Other DNA sequences in the sample encode the same CDR3. The chain carries TRBV5-4 and TRBJ1-6, with 10 positions matching TRBD1. J was trimmed by 10 bases and V by 4 bases; bases with no gene match: 8. This CDR3 has 15 amino acids. Per the germline V gene, CDR1 is SGHNT and CDR2 is YYREEE (reference sequence). The CDR3 DNA is TGTGCCAGCAGCAGCACCGGGACAGGGGAATCACCCCTCCACTTT. This codes for CASSSTGTGESPLHF.